The clone carrying this T cell receptor beta chain turned up a few times. Antigen unknown. The data are from a study of Ad26.COV2.S vaccination and SARS-CoV-2 variants. Whole-study findings and limits: Measurement of non-spike TCR breadth gave similar results in vaccine and placebo recipients. Post-vaccination breadth of spike-specific CD8+ and CD4+ T cell responses was reportedly substantial.

TCRdb keeps only in-frame clones here, not all; method: immunoSEQ multiplex PCR. The table lists 440,000 or so clones, roughly 88% of them singletons, with about 4.5% in the top ten. Treatment noted: around 19 received Ad26.COV2.S at low or high dose, single or two shots; about 5 received placebo; per-sample allocation not given. Following the first vaccine or placebo injection, samples were taken on day 63. It was an adult aged 18-55 years in Boston who was the donor. SARS-CoV-2 spike from the Wuhan strain was encoded by the vaccine, an Ad26 vector. The germline gives CDR1 LNHDA, CDR2 SQIVND (reference sequence). The CDR3 extends over 14 amino acids. The V and J ends lost 5 bases and 8 bases, in that order; junction bases with no gene match: 11.

The receptor comes from a person between 18 and 59 years old who received the Ad26.COV2.S COVID-19 vaccine or a placebo. The sequencing used peripheral blood, collected in a trial of Ad26.COV2.S vaccine versus placebo. V and J are TRBV19 and TRBJ2-7; 8 bases agree with TRBD2. CDR3 bases: TGTGCCAGTAGTGTCGGACGAGCGGGAGCTCAGCAGTACTTC. Translated, it gives CASSVGRAGAQQYF.